Listed here are 22 T cell receptor beta chains from one sample, sequenced in a study of T cells in Graves' hyperthyroidism and ophthalmopathy (dated by TCRdb to the late 2010s). The library came from multiplex PCR. TCRdb names Illumina HiSeq 2000 as the instrument used. Amplification of TCR beta CDR3 regions was carried out from RNA transcripts. A first-round RT-PCR of the TCR CDR3 used the HTBI primer set with the Qiagen OneStep RT-PCR kit. The public sequencing data were trimmed at Q25 with fastp and processed into clonotypes with MiXCR by TCRdb, which kept only in-frame beta chains. Identical CDR3 protein sequences are pooled into one entry, listed with their most common genes and DNA. This sample comprises under 750,000 distinct CDR3 sequences, around 20% of them detected only once. The ten largest account for over 15% of the sample. The sample consisted of blood. The receptors shown here come from a woman aged 45 to 65 with Graves' hyperthyroidism that later progressed to Graves' ophthalmopathy.

This clonotype was seen more than once but under ten times. A read error may account for a junction end that differs from germline. V and J are TRBV5-1 and TRBJ1-5; D is unresolved. CDR3 size: 14 residues. Looked up from germline, CDR1 is SGHRS and CDR2 is YFSETQ. In nucleotides, the CDR3 is TGCGCCAGCAGCTTGGATGTGGGAACTCAGCCCCAGCAATTT. Protein product: CASSLDVGTQPQQF.

The chain is built from TRBV29-1 and TRBJ2-1, with 8 bases that match TRBD2. Trimming cost V 5 bases and J 0 bases; bases outside gene matches: 3. The CDR3 has 14 residues. Germline V lookup: CDR1 SQVTM, CDR2 ANQGSEA. The DNA of the CDR3 is TGCAGCGTTTATAGCGGGGCCTCCTACAATGAGCAGTTCTTC. It specifies CSVYSGASYNEQFF.

This chain uses TRBV5-1 with TRBJ2-7; D is possibly TRBD1 (6 bases). Trimming took 5 bases from V and 0 from J, leaving 9 bases between them. Germline CDR1 and CDR2: SGHRS and YFSETQ. The CDR3 covers 13 residues. As DNA, the CDR3 is TGCGCCAGCAGACAGGGCCTCTCCTACGAGCAGTACTTC. Translation gives CASRQGLSYEQYF.

The chain recombines TRBV18 with TRBJ1-4; D gene unclear. V lost 2 bases, J lost 11 bases, and 15 bases lay in between. Germline V gene data show CDR1 as KGHSH and CDR2 as LQKENI. The CDR3 runs 14 residues. The CDR3 reads CASSPGAPVQKLFF. The DNA for the CDR3 is TGTGCCAGCTCACCAGGCGCCCCAGTTCAGAAACTGTTTTTT.

This clonotype appeared many times. DNA for the CDR3: TGTGCCAGCAGCCAAGTTATAGACACTTACAATGAGCAGTTCTTC. Residues: CASSQVIDTYNEQFF. This rearrangement joins TRBV7-2 to TRBJ2-1; D is uncertain. CDR1 is SGHTA and CDR2 is FQGNSA in the germline V gene. This CDR3 has 15 amino acids. Trimming took 5 bases from V and 4 from J, leaving 15 bases between them.

There are many counts of this clonotype. The rearrangement uses TRBV12-3 or TRBV12-4 and TRBJ1-1, with 7 bases matching TRBD1. The ends lost 5 bases at V and 5 bases at J; junction bases unmatched: 5. This CDR3 has 13 amino acids. The CDR3 sequence is CASSPYRGTEAFF. CDR3 DNA: TGTGCCAGCAGTCCCTACAGGGGAACTGAAGCTTTCTTT.

The genes are TRBV7-2 and TRBJ2-2; D unresolved. V lost 6 bases to trimming and J lost 4 bases, with 9 bases between them. The CDR3 has 13 amino acids. Germline CDR1 reads SGHTA; CDR2 reads FQGNSA. In nucleotides, the CDR3 is TGTGCCAGCAGTTCTGCCGTCACCGGGGAGCTGTTTTTT. Translation gives CASSSAVTGELFF.

This clonotype was detected only a few times. The chain employs TRBV6-1 and TRBJ2-7; 7 bases match TRBD1. Germline V gives CDR1 MNHNS, CDR2 SASEGT. After removal of 1 base from V and 1 base from J, the junction contained 7 bases not matched to a gene. The CDR3 runs to 16 residues. CDR3 in amino acids: CASSEGQGVPSYEQYF. Here the CDR3 DNA reads TGTGCCAGCAGTGAAGGTCAGGGGGTCCCTTCCTACGAGCAGTACTTC.

The chain has TRBV6-1 and TRBJ1-5; D unclear. The germline V gene has CDR1 MNHNS and CDR2 SASEGT. This CDR3 contains 14 residues. Trimming took off 7 bases at V and 0 bases at J, with 10 bases between the two ends. The CDR3 sequence: CASIRFYSNQPQHF. In DNA, the CDR3 is TGTGCCAGCATTCGATTCTATAGCAATCAGCCCCAGCATTTT.

The genes are TRBV20-1 and TRBJ2-7; perhaps D is TRBD1 or TRBD2 (6 bases each). Germline-derived CDR1 and CDR2 are DFQATT and SNEGSKA (reference sequence). The V gene lost 1 base and the J gene lost 4 bases, with 17 bases spanning the gap. The CDR3 runs to 15 residues. CDR3 amino acids: CSARGGAGAFYEQYF. The DNA for the CDR3 is TGCAGTGCTAGAGGGGGGGCAGGGGCCTTTTACGAGCAGTACTTC.

This clonotype has only a few counts. The V call is TRBV12-3 or TRBV12-4, the J call TRBJ1-2; D possibly corresponds to TRBD1 (6 bases). The CDR3 is 14 residues long. Trimming stripped 6 bases from V and 1 base from J, with 12 bases between. The CDR3 region is CASRGNRVNYGYTF. CDR3 DNA: TGTGCCAGCAGGGGGAACAGGGTTAACTATGGCTACACCTTC.

The chain employs TRBV11-1 and TRBJ2-1, with 7 bases matching TRBD1. J lost 2 bases, V lost 5 bases, and 9 bases had no gene match. The CDR3 is 16 residues long. Per the germline V gene, CDR1 is SGHAT and CDR2 is FQDESV (reference sequence). CDR3 sequence reads: CASSHRATGTYNEQFF. In DNA form, the CDR3 reads TGTGCCAGCAGCCACCGCGCGACAGGGACCTACAATGAGCAGTTCTTC.

This clonotype was found many times. V gene TRBV11-2 combines with J gene TRBJ1-3; 10 bases map to TRBD1. CDR3 length: 19 residues. V lost 5 bases and J lost 0; bases outside the gene matches: 13. CDR1 and CDR2 from the germline V gene are SGHAT and FQNNGV. This chain's CDR3 is CASSPRTGGFLSSGNTIYF. The CDR3 DNA reads TGTGCCAGCAGCCCCCGGACAGGGGGATTTCTGAGCTCTGGAAACACCATATATTTT. Full variable domain (outside the CDR3, taken from reference TRBV11-2 and TRBJ1-3): EAGVAQSPRYKIIEKRQSVAFWCNPISGHATLYWYQQILGQGPKLLIQFQNNGVVDDSQLPKDRFSAERLKGVDSTLKIQPAKLEDSAVYLCASSPRTGGFLSSGNTIYFGEGSWLTVV.

DNA for the CDR3: TGCGCCAGCAGCCAAGTCTCAGGGCCATCCTATGGCTACACCTTC. Protein sequence: CASSQVSGPSYGYTF. This sequence joins TRBV4-1 and TRBJ1-2, with a tentative D call TRBD1 (5 bases). Trimming took off 1 base at V and 4 bases at J, with 13 bases between the two ends. The CDR3 runs 15 residues. Germline CDR1 reads MGHRA; CDR2 reads YSYEKL.

In this sample, this clonotype turned up many times. The chain couples TRBV2 to TRBJ2-7; D unresolved. Trimming took 4 bases from V and 3 from J, leaving 7 bases between them. Germline CDR1 SNHLY, CDR2 FYNNEI. This CDR3 is 12 amino acids long. CDR3 sequence (DNA): TGTGCCAGCAGTGTGTCTCGCTACGAGCAGTACTTC. Translated, it gives CASSVSRYEQYF.

This chain links TRBV9 with TRBJ1-3, with 7 bases fitting TRBD1. The CDR3 runs 17 residues. Trimming cost V 4 bases and J 0 bases; bases outside gene matches: 10. The germline gives CDR1 SGDLS, CDR2 YYNGEE. CDR3 residues: CASSPTGTAFSGNTIYF. In DNA, the CDR3 is TGTGCCAGCAGCCCCACCGGGACAGCCTTCTCTGGAAACACCATATATTTT.

This clonotype occurred many times. The chain couples TRBV12-3 or TRBV12-4 to TRBJ1-6; D remains ambiguous. V was clipped by 3 bases and J by 8 bases, with 8 bases between them. The CDR3 consists of 13 residues. This chain's CDR3 is CASSLLEDSPLHF. The CDR3 DNA reads as TGTGCCAGCAGTTTGTTGGAGGATTCACCCCTCCACTTT.

The chain is built from TRBV5-1 and TRBJ1-2; tentatively, D is TRBD1 (6 bases). CDR1 SGHRS and CDR2 YFSETQ come from the germline V gene. Trimming removed 4 bases at V and 6 bases at J, with 19 bases between. There are 15 residues in the CDR3. The CDR3 is CASSTAGTRGDGYTF. The DNA of the CDR3 is TGCGCCAGCAGCACAGCCGGGACAAGAGGCGATGGCTACACCTTC.

This clonotype has a count of ten or more. The rearrangement joins TRBV29-1 to TRBJ2-3; the match to TRBD2 covers 11 bases. Per germline, CDR1 SQVTM and CDR2 ANQGSEA. The ends lost 7 bases at V and 6 bases at J; junction bases unmatched: 9. CDR3 size: 14 residues. The DNA of the CDR3 is TGCAGCGGTGGGGCTAGCGGGGGGTTTGATACGCAGTATTTT. Translated: CSGGASGGFDTQYF.

This clonotype was picked up a small number of times. The chain carries TRBV29-1 and TRBJ2-7; D not certain. CDR3 length equals 13 residues. Trimming took off 6 bases at V and 3 bases at J, with 15 bases between the two ends. CDR1 is SQVTM and CDR2 is ANQGSEA in the germline V gene. This CDR3 reads CSVVNSSVYEQYF. In DNA form, the CDR3 reads TGCAGCGTCGTCAACTCTTCGGTCTACGAGCAGTACTTC.

This clonotype was counted many times. The CDR3 coding sequence is TGTGCCAGCAGCTTAGGAGGGGACAGCTTATATGGCTACACCTTC. This codes for CASSLGGDSLYGYTF. V usage is TRBV11-2 and J usage is TRBJ1-2; 7 positions match TRBD1. CDR1 SGHAT and CDR2 FQNNGV come from the germline V gene. The trim removed 1 base at V and 5 bases at J, leaving 7 bases unmatched. The CDR3 runs to 15 residues.

In this sample, this clonotype turned up once. This rearrangement joins TRBV15 to TRBJ2-1, with D perhaps TRBD1 or TRBD2 (6 bases each). Germline values: CDR1 LNHNV, CDR2 YYDKDF (reference sequence). The length of the CDR3 is 14 residues. The V gene lost 3 bases and the J gene lost 4 bases, with 10 bases spanning the gap. The CDR3 here is CATSSEGGYNEQFF. The CDR3 bases are TGTGCCACCAGCAGTGAAGGGGGGTACAATGAGCAGTTCTTC.